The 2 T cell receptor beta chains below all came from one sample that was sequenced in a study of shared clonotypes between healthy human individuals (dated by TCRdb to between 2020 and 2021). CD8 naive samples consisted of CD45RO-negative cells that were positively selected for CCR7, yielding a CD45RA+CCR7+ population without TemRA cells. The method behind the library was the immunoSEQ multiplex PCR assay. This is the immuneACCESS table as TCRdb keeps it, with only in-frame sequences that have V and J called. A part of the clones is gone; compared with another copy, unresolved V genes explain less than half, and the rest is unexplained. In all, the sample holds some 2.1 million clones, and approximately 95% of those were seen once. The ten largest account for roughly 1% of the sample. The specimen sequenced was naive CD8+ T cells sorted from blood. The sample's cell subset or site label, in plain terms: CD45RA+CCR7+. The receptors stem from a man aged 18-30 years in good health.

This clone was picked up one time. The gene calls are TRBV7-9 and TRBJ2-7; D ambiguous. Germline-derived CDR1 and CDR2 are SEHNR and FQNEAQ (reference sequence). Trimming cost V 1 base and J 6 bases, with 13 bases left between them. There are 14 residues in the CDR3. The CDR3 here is CASSLEGRVGEQYF. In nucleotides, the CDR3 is TGTGCCAGCAGCTTAGAGGGTCGGGTCGGCGAGCAGTACTTC.

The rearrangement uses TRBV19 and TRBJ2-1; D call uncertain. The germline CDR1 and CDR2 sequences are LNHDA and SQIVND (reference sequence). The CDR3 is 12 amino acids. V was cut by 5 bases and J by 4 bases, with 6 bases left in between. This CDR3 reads CASSLGYNEQFF. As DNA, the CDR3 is TGTGCCAGTAGTCTCGGATACAATGAGCAGTTCTTC.